This T cell receptor beta chain was sequenced in a study of T cell repertoires in cytomegalovirus infection. For this clonotype: Its matching antigen is unknown.

TCRdb reprocessed the reads with MiXCR, giving one entry per CDR3 protein. Of approximately 81,000 distinct CDR3 sequences in the sample, around 25% were seen once. The CDR3 consists of 13 residues. Germline V CDR1 and CDR2: MDHEN, SYDVKM. Trimming took 6 bases from V and 4 from J; bases not matched to a gene: 5. This chain links TRBV28 with TRBJ2-7, with 8 bases lining up with TRBD1. The receptor's source is a human donor in good health (CMV status not recorded). Some clones in this sample may be carry-over from other donors' samples. This specimen consisted of CD8+ T cells from cultured PBMCs, obtained from culture after CMV antigen stimulation. CDR3 sequence (DNA): TGTGCCAGCAGAAACAGGGACAGGTACGAGCAGTACTTC. Its protein product is CASRNRDRYEQYF.